The 30 T cell receptor beta chains below come from one sample, sequenced in a study of T cells in Graves' hyperthyroidism and ophthalmopathy. Amplification of TCR beta CDR3 regions was performed using RNA transcripts as template. HTBI primers drove first-round RT-PCR of the TCR CDR3. TCRdb passed the multiplex PCR reads through MiXCR, listing each CDR3 protein once. The sample lists nearly 600,000 distinct CDR3 sequences; 14% were seen once. Sequencing was performed on blood. The receptors originated from a woman aged 18-29 years with Graves' ophthalmopathy.

The table lists this clonotype with many counts. One end of the junction varies from germline; a read error may be responsible. The chain joins TRBV20-1 to TRBJ2-7; 7 bases are shared with TRBD1. Germline V lookup: CDR1 DFQATT, CDR2 SNEGSKA (reference sequence). CDR3 length: 14 amino acids. CDR3 protein: CSASSQGVSHEQYF. The CDR3 DNA follows: TGCAGTGCTAGCTCTCAGGGGGTCTCCCACGAGCAGTACTTC.

The rearrangement links TRBV29-1 to TRBJ2-3; 14 nucleotides align to TRBD2. Germline loops: CDR1 SQVTM, CDR2 ANQGSEA. The CDR3 runs 16 residues. After removal of 4 bases from V and 8 bases from J, the junction contained 11 bases not matched to a gene. The CDR3 nucleotides read TGCAGCGTTGGAGAGGGGACTAGCGGGAGTTTGGGTACGCAGTATTTT. Residues: CSVGEGTSGSLGTQYF.

This clonotype occurred many times. The CDR3 protein is CASSSPGLAGSETQYF. The CDR3 DNA reads TGTGCCAGCAGTTCCCCGGGACTAGCGGGAAGTGAGACCCAGTACTTC. V gene TRBV28 combines with J gene TRBJ2-5; 13 bases agree with TRBD2. There are 16 residues in the CDR3. Germline V lookup: CDR1 MDHEN, CDR2 SYDVKM. The trim removed 4 bases at V and 5 bases at J, leaving 7 bases unmatched.

This clonotype was seen repeatedly, ten times or more. V usage is TRBV20-1 and J usage is TRBJ1-1, with D maybe TRBD1 (6 bases). Germline CDR1 is DFQATT and CDR2 is SNEGSKA (reference sequence). V dropped 8 bases and J dropped 12 bases, with 19 bases sitting between them. CDR3 length equals 11 residues. The CDR3 spells CSTRGDGRTFF. In nucleotides, the CDR3 is TGCAGTACAAGGGGGGATGGAAGGACTTTCTTT.

This clonotype showed up many times. J is TRBJ2-1 and V is TRBV29-1; the D is unclear. The V gene lost 7 bases and the J gene lost 0 bases, with 13 bases spanning the gap. The CDR3 consists of 14 residues. From germline, CDR1 is SQVTM and CDR2 ANQGSEA. The CDR3 DNA is TGCAGCGCCCAAGGCCAGAGCTCCTACAATGAGCAGTTCTTC. Protein sequence: CSAQGQSSYNEQFF.

This clonotype was found many times. The J gene is TRBJ1-2, the V gene TRBV6-2 or TRBV6-3; TRBD1 matches at 8 bases. With 10 bases clipped from V and 8 bases from J, the junction kept 15 bases outside the gene matches. Germline V gene sequence: CDR1 MNHEY, CDR2 SVGEGT. This CDR3 contains 14 residues. The CDR3 DNA reads TGTGCCACACGGACAGGGAGCAAGGGTTACGGCTACACCTTC. This gives the protein CATRTGSKGYGYTF.

Comment on this clonotype: This sequence may be a read error, since a much larger clone differs from it by one base. This sequence joins TRBV2 and TRBJ2-3; 7 nucleotides agree with TRBD2. The CDR3 loop spans 14 amino acids. V dropped 9 bases and J dropped 10; count of bases not matched to a gene: 16. CDR1 and CDR2 from the germline V gene are SNHLY and FYNNEI. The CDR3, as DNA: TGTGCCAGTAACCGGGACTATGGTTCCGATGCGCAGTATTTT. Translation gives CASNRDYGSDAQYF.

This clonotype was seen a few times. Here the CDR3 DNA reads TGTGCCAGCAGCCTAGGACAGATTACACCGGGGGAGCTGTTTTTT. This encodes CASSLGQITPGELFF. The V call is TRBV11-1, the J call TRBJ2-2, with a possible D match to TRBD1 (6 bases). V gave up 5 bases and J gave up 8 bases, with 18 bases separating them. Germline V CDR1 and CDR2: SGHAT, FQDESV (reference sequence). CDR3 length: 15 amino acids.

This chain connects TRBV7-2 to TRBJ2-4; D is uncertain. Trimming removed 4 bases from V and 7 bases from J, with 14 bases in between. The CDR3 spans 14 residues. Germline CDR1 and CDR2: SGHTA and FQGNSA. The CDR3 is CASSSGPPPNIQYF. As DNA, the CDR3 is TGTGCCAGCAGCTCCGGACCCCCGCCCAACATTCAGTACTTC.

This clonotype occurred many times. V usage is TRBV28 and J usage is TRBJ2-7, with TRBD2 matching over 9 bases. CDR3 length equals 14 residues. Germline V gives CDR1 MDHEN, CDR2 SYDVKM. V was pared by 1 base and J by 5 bases, with 3 bases of the junction left unmatched. The CDR3 is CASSLSLAGDEQYF. CDR3 bases: TGTGCCAGCAGTTTATCCTTAGCGGGAGACGAGCAGTACTTC.

This clonotype was recorded many times. The chain recombines TRBV9 with TRBJ2-1; 7 nucleotides align to TRBD2. With 4 bases clipped from V and 6 bases from J, the junction kept 13 bases outside the gene matches. CDR1 and CDR2 (germline): SGDLS, YYNGEE. This CDR3 region has 16 residues. CDR3 DNA sequence: TGTGCCAGCAGCCCGCGGGGCGCGGGAGCGGGCAATGAGCAGTTCTTC. This codes for CASSPRGAGAGNEQFF.

This clonotype has a handful of counts. The V and J genes are TRBV19 and TRBJ1-1, with D tentatively TRBD1 (5 bases). V was clipped by 5 bases and J by 5 bases, with 18 bases between them. Germline-derived CDR1 and CDR2 are LNHDA and SQIVND (reference sequence). The CDR3 loop spans 15 amino acids. The CDR3 nucleotides are TGTGCCAGTAGTTCCAGCGGGGGTGTGCGTACTGAAGCTTTCTTT. Its translation: CASSSSGGVRTEAFF.

As concerns this clonotype: One base away lies a much larger clone, so this may be a sequencing read error. The chain couples TRBV3-1 to TRBJ1-5; a possible D gene is TRBD1 (6 bases). V lost 1 base and J lost 3, with 16 bases in between. The CDR3 sequence is 17 residues long. CDR1 is LGHDT, CDR2 YNNKEL, per germline (reference sequence). The CDR3 DNA reads TGTGCCAGCAGCCAAGTAGGGGGGCGGGTTGACAATCAGCCCCAGCATTTT. It yields the protein CASSQVGGRVDNQPQHF.

The genes are TRBV5-1 and TRBJ2-4; TRBD2 matches 8 bases. J was trimmed by 0 bases and V by 4 bases; bases with no gene match: 6. The germline gives CDR1 SGHRS, CDR2 YFSETQ. The CDR3 covers 16 residues. The CDR3 region is CASSPRGGLAKNIQYF. CDR3 bases: TGCGCCAGCAGCCCACGGGGGGGCCTAGCCAAAAACATTCAGTACTTC.

This clonotype was recorded a few times. This chain joins TRBV4-1 and TRBJ2-5, with TRBD1 matching over 7 bases. Germline loops: CDR1 MGHRA, CDR2 YSYEKL. The CDR3 is made up of 15 amino acids. Trimming at V came to 4 bases and at J to 2 bases, leaving 7 bases not matched to a gene. The CDR3 nucleotides are TGCGCCAGCAGCCTACACGGGACAGCTCAAGAGACCCAGTACTTC. Its protein is CASSLHGTAQETQYF.

This rearrangement joins TRBV28 to TRBJ1-2; 7 bases are shared with TRBD1. Germline V CDR1 and CDR2: MDHEN, SYDVKM. This CDR3 has 14 amino acids. Losses at the gene ends were 2 bases for V and 8 bases for J; bases not matched to a gene: 8. This CDR3 is CASSLRDRDWGYTF. CDR3 sequence (DNA): TGTGCCAGCAGTTTACGAGACAGGGATTGGGGCTACACCTTC.

For the CDR3, the DNA is TGTGCCAGCAGCCAAGAATCATTCCAGGGCGTCGCGGAGACCCAGTACTTC. It translates to CASSQESFQGVAETQYF. The V call is TRBV3-1, the J call TRBJ2-5; maybe TRBD1 (5 bases). Deletions cut 0 bases from V and 5 bases from J, with 19 bases between. CDR1 LGHDT and CDR2 YNNKEL come from the germline V gene (reference sequence). This CDR3 has 17 amino acids.

The gene calls are TRBV9 and TRBJ2-7; D unresolved. The CDR3 consists of 14 residues. V lost 1 base and J 1 base, leaving 9 bases between the germline ends. Germline assignment: CDR1 SGDLS and CDR2 YYNGEE. CDR3 DNA: TGTGCCAGCAGCGTAACCTCAGAGTCCTACGAGCAGTACTTC. It encodes CASSVTSESYEQYF.

There are many counts of this clonotype. The chain has TRBV2 and TRBJ2-3, with 13 bases identical to TRBD2. The V segment lost 8 bases and the J segment 2 bases; nucleotides outside the gene matches: 7. The length of the CDR3 is 16 residues. Germline CDR1 is SNHLY and CDR2 is FYNNEI. Written as DNA, the CDR3 is TGTGCCAGCGGGACTAGCGGGACCCCTTTCACAGATACGCAGTATTTT. Residues: CASGTSGTPFTDTQYF.

This clonotype was picked up many times. The V call is TRBV28, the J call TRBJ1-2; 7 bases are shared with TRBD1. The CDR3 covers 13 residues. V was clipped by 4 bases and J by 4 bases; unmatched bases: 3. From germline, CDR1 is MDHEN and CDR2 SYDVKM. The CDR3 here is CASSSGQVYGYTF. The CDR3 coding sequence is TGTGCCAGCAGTTCCGGACAGGTCTATGGCTACACCTTC.

The V and J genes are TRBV29-1 and TRBJ2-5; D unclear. V lost 3 bases, J lost 6 bases, and 11 bases lay in between. The germline V gene encodes CDR1 SQVTM and CDR2 ANQGSEA. There are 12 residues in the CDR3. The CDR3 DNA is TGCAGCGTTGAGGATAGGGAACAGACCCAGTACTTC. Translation gives CSVEDREQTQYF. Full variable domain (outside the CDR3, taken from reference TRBV29-1 and TRBJ2-5): SAVISQKPSRDICQRGTSLTIQCQVDSQVTMMFWYRQQPGQSLTLIATANQGSEATYESGFVIDKFPISRPNLTFSTLTVSNMSPEDSSIYLCSVEDREQTQYFGPGTRLLVL.

This clonotype was observed a handful of times. This rearrangement joins TRBV28 to TRBJ2-1; D ambiguous. The length of the CDR3 is 12 residues. The germline V gene encodes CDR1 MDHEN and CDR2 SYDVKM. V gave up 2 bases and J gave up 8 bases, with 7 bases separating them. The CDR3 nucleotides are TGTGCCAGCAGTTTAATGGGATATGAGCAGTTCTTC. Encoded protein: CASSLMGYEQFF.

This clonotype was seen a single time. The chain couples TRBV7-9 to TRBJ1-1; D is perhaps TRBD1 (5 bases). Trimming took off 2 bases at V and 7 bases at J, with 20 bases between the two ends. CDR3 length: 16 amino acids. Germline values: CDR1 SEHNR, CDR2 FQNEAQ (reference sequence). The CDR3 bases are TGTGCCAGCAGCTTATTGGCGGGGACCCACCCGAATGAAGCTTTCTTT. As protein: CASSLLAGTHPNEAFF.

As for this clonotype: This could be a read error, since a much larger clone is one nucleotide away. This chain uses TRBV6-2 or TRBV6-3 with TRBJ2-5; TRBD1 is a possible D gene (5 bases). CDR1 MNHEY and CDR2 SVGEGT come from the germline V gene. V lost 6 bases and J lost 7, with 15 bases in between. This CDR3 comprises 13 residues. The CDR3 protein is CASRRIPQGTQYF. CDR3 DNA: TGTGCCAGCAGGCGGATCCCCCAGGGGACCCAGTACTTC.

At least ten counts were recorded for this clonotype. J is TRBJ2-5 and V is TRBV7-9; D is undetermined. The germline V and J ends were trimmed by 3 bases and 0 bases, with 8 bases remaining between them. The CDR3 totals 14 residues. Germline CDR1 reads SEHNR; CDR2 reads FQNEAQ (reference sequence). The CDR3 DNA follows: TGTGCCAGCAGCTTTAACGTGTACCAAGAGACCCAGTACTTC. Amino acids: CASSFNVYQETQYF.

This clonotype was seen ten or more times. Here the CDR3 DNA reads TGTGCCAGCAGCGTAGAAGGGCTTTACGAGCAGTACTTC. Its translation is CASSVEGLYEQYF. The chain carries TRBV9 and TRBJ2-7; D ambiguous. Per germline, CDR1 SGDLS and CDR2 YYNGEE. Trimming took off 0 bases at V and 4 bases at J, with 8 bases between the two ends. The CDR3 consists of 13 residues. The variable domain in full, completed from reference TRBV9 and TRBJ2-7, reads DSGVTQTPKHLITATGQRVTLRCSPRSGDLSVYWYQQSLDQGLQFLIQYYNGEERAKGNILERFSAQQFPDLHSELNLSSLELGDSALYFCASSVEGLYEQYFGPGTRLTVT.

This clonotype was recorded at least ten times. This sequence joins TRBV6-1 and TRBJ2-3; the match to TRBD2 covers 7 bases. This CDR3 has 14 residues. The ends lost 3 bases at V and 5 bases at J; junction bases unmatched: 5. The germline V gene has CDR1 MNHNS and CDR2 SASEGT. The CDR3 protein is CASSDSGGRDTQYF. The CDR3 nucleotides are TGTGCCAGCAGTGACTCGGGGGGTAGAGATACGCAGTATTTT.

This clonotype showed up many times. The chain recombines TRBV6-5 with TRBJ2-7; D gene uncertain. CDR1 is MNHEY and CDR2 is SVGAGI in the germline V gene. The CDR3 has 15 residues. Trimming shortened V by 2 bases and J by 0 bases, and 11 bases separated the two germline ends. For the CDR3, the DNA is TGTGCCAGCAGTTACCTAACAGTTCCCTCCTACGAGCAGTACTTC. It is translated as CASSYLTVPSYEQYF.

This clonotype was counted many times. This chain joins TRBV28 and TRBJ1-5; D is possibly TRBD1 (5 bases). Germline lookup yields CDR1 MDHEN and CDR2 SYDVKM. V was shortened by 4 bases and J by 4 bases, with 17 bases between the two germline ends. This CDR3 is built from 16 residues. The CDR3 spells CASSSPNRRENQPQHF. The CDR3 nucleotides read TGTGCCAGCAGTTCCCCTAACAGGCGGGAGAATCAGCCCCAGCATTTT.

This clonotype was seen many times. This rearrangement joins TRBV18 to TRBJ2-7; D gene ambiguous. V was cut by 3 bases and J by 1 base, with 16 bases left in between. CDR1 and CDR2 from the germline V gene are KGHSH and LQKENI. The length of the CDR3 is 16 residues. CDR3 DNA sequence: TGTGCCAGCTCACCGGACGGGTACACAAGGTCCTACGAGCAGTACTTC. Its translation is CASSPDGYTRSYEQYF. Drawing the rest from reference TRBV18 and TRBJ2-7, the complete variable domain is NAGVMQNPRHLVRRRGQEARLRCSPMKGHSHVYWYRQLPEEGLKFMVYLQKENIIDESGMPKERFSAEFPKEGPSILRIQQVVRGDSAAYFCASSPDGYTRSYEQYFGPGTRLTVT.